This T cell receptor (beta chain) stems from a study of cytomegalovirus exposure and HLA in healthy donors. The germline CDR1 and CDR2 sequences are MNHEY and SMNVEV (reference sequence). The CDR3 covers 11 residues. The germline V and J ends were trimmed by 10 bases and 0 bases, with 6 bases remaining between them. The PCR used 60 Vbeta and 13 Jbeta primers. Assay used: immunoSEQ multiplex PCR; TCRdb lists only in-frame clones, some missing. This table has 150,000 to 200,000 clones, 80% to 85% appearing once. The sequenced sample consisted of PBMCs. This receptor was taken from a male donor in good health and CMV-seropositive. The chain couples TRBV27 to TRBJ1-2; D unclear. CDR3: CATLSNYGYTF. CDR3 DNA: TGTGCCACCCTCTCTAACTATGGCTACACCTTC.